This T cell receptor (beta chain) is from a study of post-analysis software for immune sequencing data. On the study more broadly: Recorded subtypes: relapsing-remitting, secondary progressive, progressive-relapsing; some patients unannotated. General study points: In multiple sclerosis, normalized Chao1 diversity was significantly below that of controls. Higher frequency in patients than in controls was seen for a handful of TRBV segments, with TRBV5-6, TRBV5-1 and TRBV20-1 among them. The authors found that F measure strongly co-clustered same-batch samples.

This clonotype came up many times. The antigen is unknown. Tagging with unique molecular identifiers was a feature of the TCR beta cDNA libraries. TCRdb independently ran MiXCR on the PCR reads; one entry per CDR3 protein. The sample lists roughly 430,000 distinct CDR3 sequences; 30% to 45% were seen once. The CDR3 length is 11 residues. V gave up 1 base and J gave up 15 bases, with 10 bases separating them. Sequencing used blood. The rearrangement uses TRBV12-3 or TRBV12-4 and TRBJ2-1; D remains unclear. The sequence was collected from a girl aged 2-10 years with multiple sclerosis. CDR3 residues: CASSLGHLTFF. The CDR3 DNA is TGTGCCAGCAGTTTAGGTCACCTCACGTTCTTC.